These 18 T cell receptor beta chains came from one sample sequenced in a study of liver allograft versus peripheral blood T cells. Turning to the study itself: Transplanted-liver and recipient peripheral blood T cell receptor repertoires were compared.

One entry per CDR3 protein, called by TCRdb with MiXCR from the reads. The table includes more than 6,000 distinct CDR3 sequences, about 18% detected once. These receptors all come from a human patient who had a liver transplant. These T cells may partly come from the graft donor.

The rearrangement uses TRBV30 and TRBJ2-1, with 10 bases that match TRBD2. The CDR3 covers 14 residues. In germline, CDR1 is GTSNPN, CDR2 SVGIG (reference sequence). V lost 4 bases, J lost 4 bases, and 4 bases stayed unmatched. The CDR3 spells CAWNPGLAYNEQFF. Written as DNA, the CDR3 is TGTGCCTGGAATCCGGGACTAGCGTACAATGAGCAGTTCTTC. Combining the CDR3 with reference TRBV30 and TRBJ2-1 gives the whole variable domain SQTIHQWPATLVQPVGSPLSLECTVEGTSNPNLYWYRQAAGRGLQLLFYSVGIGQISSEVPQNLSASRPQDRQFILSSKKLLLSDSGFYLCAWNPGLAYNEQFFGPGTRLTVL.

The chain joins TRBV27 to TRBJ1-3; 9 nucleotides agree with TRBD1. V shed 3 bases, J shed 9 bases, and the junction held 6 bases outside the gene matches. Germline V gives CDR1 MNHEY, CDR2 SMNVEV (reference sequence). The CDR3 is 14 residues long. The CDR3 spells CASSLGTGLGTIYF. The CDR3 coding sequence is TGTGCCAGCAGTTTGGGGACAGGGTTGGGCACCATATATTTT.

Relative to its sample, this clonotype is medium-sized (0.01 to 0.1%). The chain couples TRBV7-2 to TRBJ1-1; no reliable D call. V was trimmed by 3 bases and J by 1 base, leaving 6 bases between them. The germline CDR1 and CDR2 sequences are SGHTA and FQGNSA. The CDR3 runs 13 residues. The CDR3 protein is CASSFQTNTEAFF. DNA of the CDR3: TGTGCCAGCAGCTTCCAAACGAACACTGAAGCTTTCTTT.

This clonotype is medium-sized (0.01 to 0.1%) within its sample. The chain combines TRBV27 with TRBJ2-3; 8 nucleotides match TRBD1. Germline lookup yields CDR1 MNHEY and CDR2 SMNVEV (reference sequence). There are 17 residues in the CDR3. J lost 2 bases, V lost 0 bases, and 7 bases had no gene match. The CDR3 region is CASSLSRWGQVTDTQYF. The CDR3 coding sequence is TGTGCCAGCAGTTTATCTCGATGGGGACAGGTCACAGATACGCAGTATTTT.

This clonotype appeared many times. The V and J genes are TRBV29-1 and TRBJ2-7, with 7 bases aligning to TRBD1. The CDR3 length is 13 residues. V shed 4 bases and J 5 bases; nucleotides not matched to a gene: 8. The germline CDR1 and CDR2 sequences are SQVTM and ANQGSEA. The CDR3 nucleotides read TGCAGCGTTGCGCTGACAGGGTCCCACGAGCAGTACTTC. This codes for CSVALTGSHEQYF.

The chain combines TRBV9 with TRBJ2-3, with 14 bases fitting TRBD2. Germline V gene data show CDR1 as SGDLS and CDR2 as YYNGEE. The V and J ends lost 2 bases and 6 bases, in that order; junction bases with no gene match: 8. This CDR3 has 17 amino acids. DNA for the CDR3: TGTGCCAGCAGCGTTCTGACTAGCGGGGGGGCATCCGATACGCAGTATTTT. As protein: CASSVLTSGGASDTQYF.

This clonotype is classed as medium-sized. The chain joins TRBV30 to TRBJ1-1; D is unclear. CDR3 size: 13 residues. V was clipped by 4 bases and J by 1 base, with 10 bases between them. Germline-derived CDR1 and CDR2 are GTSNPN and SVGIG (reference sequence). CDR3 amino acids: CAWTGVWNTEAFF. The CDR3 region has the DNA TGTGCCTGGACAGGAGTATGGAACACTGAAGCTTTCTTT.

The CDR3 here is CASRGQRNTGELFF. CDR3 nucleotides: TGTGCCAGCAGGGGACAGAGGAACACCGGGGAGCTGTTTTTT. The chain carries TRBV12-3 or TRBV12-4 and TRBJ2-2; 7 bases align to TRBD1. V trimming: 6 bases; J trimming: 1 base; junction bases outside the gene matches: 2. CDR3 length equals 14 residues.

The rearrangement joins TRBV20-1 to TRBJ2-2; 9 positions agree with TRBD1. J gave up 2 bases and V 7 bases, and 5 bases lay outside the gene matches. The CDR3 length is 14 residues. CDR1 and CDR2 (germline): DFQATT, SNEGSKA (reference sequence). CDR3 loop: CSVTGGSNTGELFF. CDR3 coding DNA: TGCAGTGTTACAGGGGGCTCTAACACCGGGGAGCTGTTTTTT.

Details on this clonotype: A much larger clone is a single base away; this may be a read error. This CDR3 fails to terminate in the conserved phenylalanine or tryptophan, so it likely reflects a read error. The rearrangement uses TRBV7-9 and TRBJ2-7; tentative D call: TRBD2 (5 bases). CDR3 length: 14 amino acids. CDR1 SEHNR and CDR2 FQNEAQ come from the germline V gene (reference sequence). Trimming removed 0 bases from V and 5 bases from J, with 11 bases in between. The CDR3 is CASSLAGLLHEQYL. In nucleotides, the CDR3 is TGTGCCAGCAGCTTAGCCGGACTCCTACACGAGCAGTACCTC.

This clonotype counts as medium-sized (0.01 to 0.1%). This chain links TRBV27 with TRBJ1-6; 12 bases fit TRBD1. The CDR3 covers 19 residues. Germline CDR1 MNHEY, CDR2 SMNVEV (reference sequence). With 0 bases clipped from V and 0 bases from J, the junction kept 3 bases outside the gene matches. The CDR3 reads CASSLSGTGGFSYNSPLHF. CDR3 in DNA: TGTGCCAGCAGTTTATCCGGGACAGGGGGCTTCTCCTATAATTCACCCCTCCACTTT.

DNA of the CDR3: TGTGCCAGCAGCGGGGGGCGGAACACCGGGGAGCTGTTTTTT. Amino acids: CASSGGRNTGELFF. V and J are TRBV9 and TRBJ2-2, with D possibly matching TRBD1 (6 bases). The CDR3 sequence is 14 residues long. Germline V CDR1 and CDR2: SGDLS, YYNGEE. V lost 3 bases, J lost 1 base, and 7 bases lay in between.

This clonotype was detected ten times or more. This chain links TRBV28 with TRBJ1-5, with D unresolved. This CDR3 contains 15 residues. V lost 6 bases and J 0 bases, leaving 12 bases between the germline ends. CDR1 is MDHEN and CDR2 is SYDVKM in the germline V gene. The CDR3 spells CASSPVFDSNQPQHF. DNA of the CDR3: TGTGCCAGCAGCCCGGTCTTCGATAGCAATCAGCCCCAGCATTTT.

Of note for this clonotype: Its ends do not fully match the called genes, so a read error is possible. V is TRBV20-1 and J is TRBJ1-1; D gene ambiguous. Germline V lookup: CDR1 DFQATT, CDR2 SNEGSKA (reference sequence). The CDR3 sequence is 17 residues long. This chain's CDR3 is CSARDLRERWMNNEAFF. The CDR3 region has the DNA TGCAGTGCTAGAGATCTAAGGGAGAGGTGGATGAACAATGAAGCTTTCTTT.

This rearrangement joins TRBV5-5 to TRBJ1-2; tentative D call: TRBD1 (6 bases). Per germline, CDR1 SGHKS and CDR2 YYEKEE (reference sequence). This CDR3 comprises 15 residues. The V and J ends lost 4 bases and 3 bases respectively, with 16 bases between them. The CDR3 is CASSIPVRGDYGYTF. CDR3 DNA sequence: TGTGCCAGCAGCATACCGGTCAGGGGCGACTATGGCTACACCTTC.

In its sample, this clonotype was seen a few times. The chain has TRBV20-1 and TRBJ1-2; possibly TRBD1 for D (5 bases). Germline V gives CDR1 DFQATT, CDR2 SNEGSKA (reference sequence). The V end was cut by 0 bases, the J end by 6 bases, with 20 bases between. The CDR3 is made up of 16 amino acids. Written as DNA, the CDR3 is TGCAGTGCTAGAGATCGGAAGGACAATCAGAGGAATGGCTACACCTTC. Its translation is CSARDRKDNQRNGYTF.

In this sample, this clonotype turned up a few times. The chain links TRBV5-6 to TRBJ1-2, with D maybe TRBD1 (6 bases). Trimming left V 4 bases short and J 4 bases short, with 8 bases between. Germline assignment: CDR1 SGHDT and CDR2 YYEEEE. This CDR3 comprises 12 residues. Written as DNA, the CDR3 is TGTGCCAGCAGCCGGACAGTCTATGGCTACACCTTC. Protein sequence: CASSRTVYGYTF.

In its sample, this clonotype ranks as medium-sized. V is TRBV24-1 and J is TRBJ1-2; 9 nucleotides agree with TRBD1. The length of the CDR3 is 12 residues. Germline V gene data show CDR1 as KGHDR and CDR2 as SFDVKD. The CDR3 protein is CAVWDRDYGYTF. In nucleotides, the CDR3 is TGTGCGGTCTGGGACAGGGATTATGGCTACACCTTC.